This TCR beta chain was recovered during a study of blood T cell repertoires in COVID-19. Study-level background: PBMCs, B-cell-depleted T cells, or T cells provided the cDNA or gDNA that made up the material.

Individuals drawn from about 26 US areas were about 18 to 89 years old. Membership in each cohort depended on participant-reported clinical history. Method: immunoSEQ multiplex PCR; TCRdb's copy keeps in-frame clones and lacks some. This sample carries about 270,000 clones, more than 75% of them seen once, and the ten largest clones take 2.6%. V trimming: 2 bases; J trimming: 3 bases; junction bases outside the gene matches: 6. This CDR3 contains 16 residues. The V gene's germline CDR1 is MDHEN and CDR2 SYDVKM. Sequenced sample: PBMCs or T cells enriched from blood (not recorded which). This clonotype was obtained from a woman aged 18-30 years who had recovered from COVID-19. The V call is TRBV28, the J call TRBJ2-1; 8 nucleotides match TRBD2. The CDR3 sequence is CASSLTAGGLYNEQFF. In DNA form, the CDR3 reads TGTGCCAGCAGTTTAACGGCGGGGGGTCTCTACAATGAGCAGTTCTTC. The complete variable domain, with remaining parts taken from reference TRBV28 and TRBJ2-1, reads DVKVTQSSRYLVKRTGEKVFLECVQDMDHENMFWYRQDPGLGLRLIYFSYDVKMKEKGDIPEGYSVSREKKERFSLILESASTNQTSMYLCASSLTAGGLYNEQFFGPGTRLTVL.